Ten or more counts support the clone carrying this T cell receptor (beta chain). Antigen specificity is unknown. With 4 bases clipped from V and 5 bases from J, the junction kept 4 bases outside the gene matches. This CDR3 is built from 13 residues. Germline lookup yields CDR1 SQVTM and CDR2 ANQGSEA. The data stem from a study of T cells in Graves' hyperthyroidism and ophthalmopathy. General study points: Most expanded thyroid clonotypes above 0.001 also appeared in blood.

RNA transcripts yielded amplified TCR beta CDR3 regions. The HTBI primer set was used in a first-round RT-PCR of the TCR CDR3. TCRdb re-derived calls from the multiplex PCR reads in MiXCR, one entry per CDR3 protein. The data show 300,000 to 400,000 distinct CDR3 sequences, around a sixth seen once. The PBMCs had their origin in approximately 10 ml of fresh peripheral blood. The receptor was derived from a woman aged 45 to 65 with Graves' hyperthyroidism. This chain joins TRBV29-1 and TRBJ1-2, with 10 bases aligning to TRBD1. The sequencing input was blood. CDR3 bases: TGCAGCGTTGCTGGGACAGGGGCTTATGGCTACACCTTC. It specifies CSVAGTGAYGYTF.